The 5 T cell receptor beta chains in this list originate from one sample, sequenced in a study of glioma-infiltrating T cells after dendritic cell vaccination. Here immunoSEQ multiplex PCR was the method, and the copy in TCRdb shows in-frame clones only, minus some. The profile shows about 82,000 clones, 70% to 90% of them singletons. Source: blood, taken before dendritic cell vaccination. The receptors derive from a human donor with glioblastoma.

The V gene is TRBV19, the J gene TRBJ1-5; 10 bases agree with TRBD1. V was clipped by 7 bases and J by 6 bases; unmatched bases: 6. Germline V lookup: CDR1 LNHDA, CDR2 SQIVND (reference sequence). This CDR3 comprises 14 residues. The CDR3: CASNRDRGGQPQHF. DNA for the CDR3: TGTGCCAGTAACCGGGACAGGGGCGGTCAGCCCCAGCATTTT.

The chain employs TRBV6-1 and TRBJ2-2; 8 bases map to TRBD1. The CDR3 is 15 residues long. CDR1 and CDR2 (germline): MNHNS, SASEGT. Losses at the gene ends were 4 bases for V and 3 bases for J; bases not matched to a gene: 4. This CDR3 is CASSARGPDTGELFF. CDR3 nucleotides: TGTGCCAGCAGTGCCAGGGGGCCTGACACCGGGGAGCTGTTTTTT.

A few counts support this clone. The chain couples TRBV7-2 to TRBJ2-7, with TRBD1 as a possible D gene (5 bases). The CDR3 runs to 16 residues. Germline CDR1 reads SGHTA; CDR2 reads FQGNSA. V lost 0 bases and J 1 base, leaving 13 bases between the germline ends. CDR3 sequence: CASSLALQGPSYEQYF. CDR3 DNA sequence: TGTGCCAGCAGCTTAGCGCTGCAGGGCCCATCCTACGAGCAGTACTTC.

This clone was observed a handful of times. The gene calls are TRBV19 and TRBJ1-2; a possible D gene is TRBD1 (6 bases). The ends were cut back, 6 bases at V and 8 bases at J, with 19 bases in the middle. The CDR3 contains 14 residues. Germline CDR1 reads LNHDA; CDR2 reads SQIVND (reference sequence). The CDR3 region has the DNA TGTGCCAGTAGCGTCCTGGGGGGGCGTGGAGGCTACACCTTC. Its protein product is CASSVLGGRGGYTF.

The rearrangement uses TRBV30 and TRBJ2-7, with TRBD2 as a possible D gene (6 bases). Germline CDR1 and CDR2: GTSNPN and SVGIG (reference sequence). Trimming left V 2 bases short and J 0 bases short, with 8 bases between. The CDR3 totals 13 residues. The CDR3 spells CAWSRGGSYEQYF. As DNA, the CDR3 is TGTGCCTGGAGTCGGGGAGGCTCCTACGAGCAGTACTTC.